This T cell receptor beta chain stems from a study of beta chain features in type 1 diabetes. Expressed TCRB transcripts were sequenced because the entire RNA isolate underwent reverse transcription. The repertoire was sequenced with immunoSEQ multiplex PCR; TCRdb's copy has only in-frame clones and lacks some. The sample includes more than 300,000 clones, roughly a tenth of them seen just once. The sample holds a few counts of this clone. No antigen is known for it. Notes on the study in general: Shortening that was moderate but significant affected the TCRB CDR3s of Type 1 diabetes patients in all four CD4+ subsets.

This TCR was sampled from a man aged 25-45 years with type 1 diabetes. Sequencing was performed on central memory CD4+ T cells from blood.

In DNA form, the CDR3 reads TGCGCCAGCAGCCACAGCATTCGGGAGACCCAGTACTTC. Amino acid sequence: CASSHSIRETQYF. The chain carries TRBV5-1 and TRBJ2-5; D is uncertain. The V gene lost 4 bases and the J gene lost 5 bases, with 12 bases spanning the gap. The CDR3 covers 13 residues. The germline gives CDR1 SGHRS, CDR2 YFSETQ.